This TCR beta chain derives from a study of blood T cells in healthy people across ages. Study-wide findings and caveats: Higher diversity, along with more naive CD4+ cells, distinguished long-lived donors from aged donors.

To note about this clonotype: Its antigen remains unidentified. A much larger clone is a single base away; this may be a read error.

Alongside a J-beta primer mix, a sample-barcoded 5' primer served in a second PCR lasting roughly 7 to 12 cycles. CDR3-containing paired-end reads numbered at least 2.5 million in each sample. Each CDR3 protein gets one entry after TCRdb re-called the 5' RACE reads with MiXCR. In the table there are approximately 960,000 distinct CDR3 sequences, approximately 32% of which are singletons. Germline-derived CDR1 and CDR2 are LNHNV and YYDKDF (reference sequence). The junction had 7 bases not matched to a gene; V was cut back by 3 bases and J by 3 bases. The length of the CDR3 is 15 residues. These records were also assigned to another study, of T cells of mothers and their children. This second study says: A few healthy Caucasian mothers, along with their six children, served as the donors. Mothers gave over 9 million TCR beta CDR3 reads each, and children about 3 million each.

The sequenced sample consisted of blood. This TCR derives from a woman aged 40 to 50 in good health. The genes are TRBV15 and TRBJ2-7, with 8 bases lining up with TRBD1. CDR3 coding DNA: TGTGCCACCAGCAGTCAGGCACAGGGGGGCTACGAGCAGTACTTC. Its translation: CATSSQAQGGYEQYF.